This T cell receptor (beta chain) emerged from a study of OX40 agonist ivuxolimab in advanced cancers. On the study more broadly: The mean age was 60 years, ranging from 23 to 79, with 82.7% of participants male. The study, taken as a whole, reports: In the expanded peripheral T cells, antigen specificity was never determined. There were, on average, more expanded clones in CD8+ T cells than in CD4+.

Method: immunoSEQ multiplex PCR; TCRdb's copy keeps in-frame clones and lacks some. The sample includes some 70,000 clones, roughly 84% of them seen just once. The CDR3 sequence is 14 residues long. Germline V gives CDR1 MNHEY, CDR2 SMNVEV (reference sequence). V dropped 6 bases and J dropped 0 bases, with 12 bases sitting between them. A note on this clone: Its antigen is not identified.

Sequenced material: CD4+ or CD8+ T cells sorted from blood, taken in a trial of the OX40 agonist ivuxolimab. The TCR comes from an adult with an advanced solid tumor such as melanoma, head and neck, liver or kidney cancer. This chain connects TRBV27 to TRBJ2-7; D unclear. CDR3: CASRTTRSSYEQYF. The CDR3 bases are TGTGCCAGCAGGACGACACGGAGCTCCTACGAGCAGTACTTC.